This TCR beta chain came from a study of early T cells in non-severe SARS-CoV-2 infection. Study-wide context: Sequenced bulk RNA came from whole blood that was unsorted, and chains were unpaired.

Individual cDNA molecules were tagged with unique molecular identifiers. MiXCR, applied by TCRdb to the 5' RACE reads, yields one record per CDR3 protein. The sample has some 96,000 distinct CDR3 sequences, about 15% seen once. This clonotype came up many times. V lost 6 bases, J lost 0 bases, and 20 bases lay in between. This CDR3 region has 17 residues. The clonotype was recovered from an adult who was a healthcare worker with PCR-confirmed SARS-CoV-2 infection or an uninfected control (not recorded which). The sequenced material came from whole blood. The rearrangement joins TRBV12-3 or TRBV12-4 to TRBJ1-1; the D gene is possibly TRBD1 (5 bases). In DNA form, the CDR3 reads TGTGCCAGCAGCCCCTCAGTCGGGGGGATATTGAACACTGAAGCTTTCTTT. It specifies CASSPSVGGILNTEAFF.